Below, 10 T cell receptor beta chains from the same sample are listed, as sequenced in a study of OX40 agonist ivuxolimab in advanced cancers. Data came from immunoSEQ multiplex PCR; TCRdb stores just in-frame clones and leaves some out. Of fewer than 25,000 clones listed, 85% to 90% were seen once; the top ten hold approximately 50%. The input for sequencing was CD4+ or CD8+ T cells sorted from blood, taken in a trial of the OX40 agonist ivuxolimab. The origin of the receptors is an adult with an advanced solid tumor such as melanoma, head and neck, liver or kidney cancer.

This clone appeared a single time. This chain uses TRBV19 with TRBJ2-7; unclear D gene. In germline, CDR1 is LNHDA, CDR2 SQIVND (reference sequence). Trimming left V 2 bases short and J 0 bases short, with 8 bases between. This CDR3 is 14 amino acids long. The CDR3 is CASSIKGISYEQYF. The CDR3 coding sequence is TGTGCCAGTAGTATAAAGGGAATCTCCTACGAGCAGTACTTC.

The rearrangement uses TRBV4-1 and TRBJ1-1; no reliable D call. Germline V gene sequence: CDR1 MGHRA, CDR2 YSYEKL. Trimming cost V 0 bases and J 0 bases, with 8 bases left between them. This CDR3 comprises 15 residues. The CDR3 here is CASSQEVPMNTEAFF. Written as DNA, the CDR3 is TGCGCCAGCAGCCAAGAGGTACCGATGAACACTGAAGCTTTCTTT.

V usage is TRBV27 and J usage is TRBJ2-1; TRBD2 matches at 10 bases. The CDR3 has 15 residues. V lost 7 bases, J lost 8 bases, and 11 bases stayed unmatched. CDR1 is MNHEY, CDR2 SMNVEV, per germline (reference sequence). The CDR3 here is CASIWASGSTYEQFF. CDR3 in DNA: TGTGCCAGCATCTGGGCTAGCGGGAGTACTTATGAGCAGTTCTTC.

The genes are TRBV2 and TRBJ2-7; D possibly corresponds to TRBD1 (6 bases). The V and J ends lost 3 bases and 2 bases respectively, with 17 bases between them. This CDR3 is built from 16 residues. In germline, CDR1 is SNHLY, CDR2 FYNNEI. CDR3 sequence (DNA): TGTGCCAGCAGTGAGTGGGACACGGCTTCCGCCTACGAGCAGTACTTC. Translating gives CASSEWDTASAYEQYF.

This clone was seen once. The rearrangement uses TRBV5-4 and TRBJ2-1; D might be TRBD2 (5 bases). The CDR3 is 12 amino acids. The V gene lost 3 bases and the J gene lost 8 bases, with 9 bases spanning the gap. The germline CDR1 and CDR2 sequences are SGHNT and YYREEE (reference sequence). The DNA for the CDR3 is TGTGCCAGCAGCTGGCCCGGGGATGAGCAGTTCTTC. Amino acid sequence: CASSWPGDEQFF.

The V gene is TRBV5-1, the J gene TRBJ2-7, with TRBD2 matching over 9 bases. With V trimmed by 4 bases and J by 0 bases, 8 bases remained unmatched. Germline V CDR1 and CDR2: SGHRS, YFSETQ. This CDR3 spans 16 amino acids. This CDR3 reads CASSARTSANSYEQYF. CDR3 nucleotide sequence: TGCGCCAGCAGCGCCAGGACTAGCGCAAACTCCTACGAGCAGTACTTC. Based on the CDR3 plus reference TRBV5-1 and TRBJ2-7, the full variable domain is KAGVTQTPRYLIKTRGQQVTLSCSPISGHRSVSWYQQTPGQGLQFLFEYFSETQRNKGNFPGRFSGRQFSNSRSEMNVSTLELGDSALYLCASSARTSANSYEQYFGPGTRLTVT.

The J gene is TRBJ2-7, the V gene TRBV6-1; a weak D match, TRBD2 (5 bases). CDR1 and CDR2 (germline): MNHNS, SASEGT. There are 13 residues in the CDR3. V was pared by 1 base and J by 6 bases, with 10 bases between. CDR3 sequence reads: CASSEGWELEQYF. In DNA, the CDR3 is TGTGCCAGCAGTGAAGGATGGGAGCTCGAGCAGTACTTC.

The chain combines TRBV5-1 with TRBJ1-5; perhaps TRBD1 as D (5 bases). The CDR3 loop spans 15 amino acids. Per germline, CDR1 SGHRS and CDR2 YFSETQ. V was pared by 1 base and J by 5 bases, with 13 bases between. CDR3 sequence: CASSLSAGIDQPQHF. The CDR3 nucleotides read TGCGCCAGCAGCTTGAGTGCAGGGATCGATCAGCCCCAGCATTTT.

This clone has only a few counts. This sequence joins TRBV7-9 and TRBJ1-2, with TRBD1 matching 10 bases. The CDR3 length is 14 residues. CDR1 SEHNR and CDR2 FQNEAQ come from the germline V gene (reference sequence). After removal of 5 bases from V and 3 bases from J, the junction contained 3 bases not matched to a gene. The CDR3 is CASSPGTGDYGYTF. The CDR3 nucleotides are TGTGCCAGCAGCCCCGGGACAGGGGACTATGGCTACACCTTC.

The rearrangement uses TRBV15 and TRBJ1-3; TRBD1 agrees at 7 bases. This CDR3 comprises 15 residues. J gave up 4 bases and V 5 bases, and 8 bases lay outside the gene matches. The V gene's germline CDR1 is LNHNV and CDR2 YYDKDF (reference sequence). The DNA of the CDR3 is TGTGCCACCAGCCCTCCCGGGACAGCGGGAAACACCATATATTTT. It specifies CATSPPGTAGNTIYF. Complete variable domain (other parts from reference TRBV15 and TRBJ1-3): DAMVIQNPRYQVTQFGKPVTLSCSQTLNHNVMYWYQQKSSQAPKLLFHYYDKDFNNEADTPDNFQSRRPNTSFCFLDIRSPGLGDTAMYLCATSPPGTAGNTIYFGEGSWLTVV.